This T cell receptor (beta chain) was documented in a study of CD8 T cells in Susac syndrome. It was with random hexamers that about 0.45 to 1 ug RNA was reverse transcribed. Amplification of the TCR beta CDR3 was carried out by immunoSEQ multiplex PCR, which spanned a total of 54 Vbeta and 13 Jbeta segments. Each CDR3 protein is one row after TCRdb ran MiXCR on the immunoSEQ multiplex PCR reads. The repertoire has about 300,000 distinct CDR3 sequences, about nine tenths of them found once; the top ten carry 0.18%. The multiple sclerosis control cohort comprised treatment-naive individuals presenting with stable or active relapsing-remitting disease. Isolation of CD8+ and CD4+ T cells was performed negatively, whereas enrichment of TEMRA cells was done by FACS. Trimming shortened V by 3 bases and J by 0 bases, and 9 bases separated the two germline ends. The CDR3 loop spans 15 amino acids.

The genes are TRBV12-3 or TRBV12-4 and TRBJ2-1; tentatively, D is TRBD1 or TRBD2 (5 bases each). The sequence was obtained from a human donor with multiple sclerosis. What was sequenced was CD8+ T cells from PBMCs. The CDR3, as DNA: TGTGCCAGCAGTTTGAGGGGTCTCTCCTACAATGAGCAGTTCTTC. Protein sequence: CASSLRGLSYNEQFF.